Each of the 5 T cell receptor beta chains below was sequenced from the same sample in a study of tumour-infiltrating T cells in Burkitt lymphoma. TCRdb keeps only in-frame clones here, not all; method: immunoSEQ multiplex PCR. Altogether approximately 5,000 clones are present, roughly a tenth being singletons, with the ten largest covering less than 2.5%. Sequencing was carried out using tumor tissue. The receptors derive from a human donor with diffuse large B-cell lymphoma.

The genes are TRBV11-2 and TRBJ2-7; D is undetermined. The germline gives CDR1 SGHAT, CDR2 FQNNGV. With 5 bases removed from V and 2 bases from J, the gap between germline ends came to 16 bases. This CDR3 is 15 amino acids long. CDR3 sequence: CASSPTPDGPYEQYF. The CDR3 DNA follows: TGTGCCAGCAGCCCGACGCCGGACGGCCCCTACGAGCAGTACTTC.

The chain couples TRBV7-6 to TRBJ2-3; possibly TRBD2 for D (5 bases). Germline CDR1 and CDR2: SGHVS and FNYEAQ. Trimming took 3 bases from V and 0 from J, leaving 10 bases between them. This CDR3 comprises 15 residues. The CDR3 spells CASSLMEVSTDTQYF. CDR3 nucleotide sequence: TGTGCCAGCAGCTTGATGGAGGTTAGCACAGATACGCAGTATTTT.

This clone was detected a few times. The J gene is TRBJ2-5, the V gene TRBV7-9, with 7 bases aligning to TRBD1. The V segment lost 8 bases and the J segment 1 base; nucleotides outside the gene matches: 10. Germline V gives CDR1 SEHNR, CDR2 FQNEAQ (reference sequence). This CDR3 has 15 amino acids. DNA for the CDR3: TGTGCCAGCGCGCCCAAACAGGGGCCCCAAGAGACCCAGTACTTC. Its protein product is CASAPKQGPQETQYF. Supplemented by reference TRBV7-9 and TRBJ2-5, the full variable domain reads DTGVSQNPRHKITKRGQNVTFRCDPISEHNRLYWYRQTLGQGPEFLTYFQNEAQLEKSRLLSDRFSAERPKGSFSTLEIQRTEQGDSAMYLCASAPKQGPQETQYFGPGTRLLVL.

This clone was seen more than once but under ten times. In DNA, the CDR3 is TGTGCCAGCAGCCTGGGGGGACAGGGAACCTACGAGCAGTACTTC. This sequence encodes CASSLGGQGTYEQYF. The gene calls are TRBV5-6 and TRBJ2-7, with 9 bases identical to TRBD1. Germline V gene lookup returns CDR1 SGHDT and CDR2 YYEEEE. V lost 4 bases and J lost 2; bases outside the gene matches: 7. There are 15 residues in the CDR3.

This clone came up a few times. This chain uses TRBV7-2 with TRBJ2-1, with 7 bases lining up with TRBD1. Per the germline V gene, CDR1 is SGHTA and CDR2 is FQGNSA. The V segment lost 0 bases and the J segment 4 bases; nucleotides outside the gene matches: 6. The CDR3 spans 16 residues. The CDR3 spells CASSLALGRGYNEQFF. CDR3 DNA sequence: TGTGCCAGCAGCTTAGCGCTGGGCAGGGGGTACAATGAGCAGTTCTTC.